What follows are 27 T cell receptor beta chains derived from one specimen sequenced in a study of CD8 T cells in Susac syndrome. After extraction with the RNeasy kit, roughly 0.45 to 1 ug of the RNA was reverse transcribed using random hexamers. TCRdb re-derived calls from the immunoSEQ multiplex PCR reads in MiXCR, one entry per CDR3 protein. The sample holds a few hundred thousand distinct CDR3 sequences, roughly 94% seen once. Material: CD4+ T cells from PBMCs. The source of these receptors is a human donor with multiple sclerosis.

The V gene is TRBV7-3, the J gene TRBJ2-3; 9 bases align to TRBD2. The CDR3 length is 15 residues. Germline V gives CDR1 SGHTA, CDR2 FQGTGA. The V gene end was trimmed by 1 base and the J gene end by 10 bases; junction bases not matched to a gene: 9. CDR3 sequence reads: CASSLIGLAGRAQYF. DNA for the CDR3: TGTGCCAGCAGCTTAATTGGTCTAGCGGGGAGAGCGCAGTATTTT.

This chain connects TRBV9 to TRBJ2-7; D uncertain. Trimming took off 2 bases at V and 4 bases at J, with 10 bases between the two ends. This CDR3 region has 13 residues. CDR1 is SGDLS and CDR2 is YYNGEE in the germline V gene. The CDR3 here is CASSVARLYEQYV. CDR3 bases: TGTGCCAGCAGCGTGGCTCGACTTTACGAGCAGTACGTC.

V is TRBV29-1 and J is TRBJ2-5; D could derive from TRBD1 or TRBD2 (6 bases each). This CDR3 contains 14 residues. In germline, CDR1 is SQVTM, CDR2 ANQGSEA. The V end lost 0 bases, the J end lost 4 bases, and 12 bases lay between the germline ends. The CDR3 protein is CSVEDREGGETQYF. The CDR3 DNA is TGCAGCGTTGAAGATCGTGAGGGGGGAGAGACCCAGTACTTC.

The chain uses TRBV2 and TRBJ2-5; a possible D gene is TRBD2 (5 bases). V lost 3 bases and J 5 bases, leaving 13 bases between the germline ends. This CDR3 contains 14 residues. The germline gives CDR1 SNHLY, CDR2 FYNNEI. CDR3 amino acids: CASSEERLSETQYF. CDR3 nucleotides: TGTGCCAGCAGTGAGGAGCGGCTGTCCGAGACCCAGTACTTC.

For the CDR3, the DNA is TGTGCCACCAGTGATTCCCGGACGGCCCCCACCCAGTACTTC. Translating it yields CATSDSRTAPTQYF. The chain joins TRBV24-1 to TRBJ2-5, with D unresolved. V lost 2 bases and J lost 8, with 14 bases in between. Germline V gene data show CDR1 as KGHDR and CDR2 as SFDVKD. The CDR3 runs 14 residues.

The genes are TRBV18 and TRBJ1-1, with D tentatively TRBD1 (5 bases). From germline, CDR1 is KGHSH and CDR2 LQKENI. V shed 5 bases and J shed 1 base, with 5 bases lying between them. The CDR3 loop spans 12 amino acids. The CDR3 here is CASSGANTEAFF. For the CDR3, the DNA is TGTGCCAGCTCAGGGGCGAACACTGAAGCTTTCTTT.

CDR3 sequence (DNA): TGCAGTGCTGGACAGGGTTCGGACGAGCAGTACGTC. Translation gives CSAGQGSDEQYV. The genes are TRBV20-1 and TRBJ2-7; 8 nucleotides line up with TRBD1. The CDR3 runs to 12 residues. The germline CDR1 and CDR2 sequences are DFQATT and SNEGSKA (reference sequence). V shed 5 bases and J 5 bases; nucleotides not matched to a gene: 5.

The chain combines TRBV20-1 with TRBJ2-5; weak D call: TRBD2 (7 bases). The V gene's germline CDR1 is DFQATT and CDR2 SNEGSKA (reference sequence). V lost 3 bases and J lost 1, with 15 bases in between. This CDR3 region has 15 residues. CDR3 coding DNA: TGCAGTGCTAGGCTCGGGGGGCGCTCCCAAGAGACCCAGTACTTC. Translating it yields CSARLGGRSQETQYF.

This clonotype was seen only once. V is TRBV27 and J is TRBJ1-6; 7 positions match TRBD1. Germline lookup yields CDR1 MNHEY and CDR2 SMNVEV (reference sequence). Losses at the gene ends were 5 bases for V and 6 bases for J; bases not matched to a gene: 7. This CDR3 contains 15 residues. DNA of the CDR3: TGTGCCAGCAGTACACCAGGGGGACGTAATTCACCCCTCCACTTT. Translated, it gives CASSTPGGRNSPLHF.

This chain uses TRBV25-1 with TRBJ1-1; 10 nucleotides line up with TRBD1. The CDR3 is 14 residues long. In germline, CDR1 is MGHDK, CDR2 SYGVNS. J gave up 5 bases and V 10 bases, and 10 bases lay outside the gene matches. The CDR3 DNA is TGTGCCACTAGAGGGGACAGGGGAAGTACTGAAGCTTTCTTT. Translation gives CATRGDRGSTEAFF.

This clonotype has only one observation. The chain links TRBV3-1 to TRBJ2-5, with TRBD2 matching 11 bases. Losses at the gene ends were 4 bases for V and 5 bases for J; bases not matched to a gene: 6. The CDR3 is 15 amino acids. Looked up from germline, CDR1 is LGHDT and CDR2 is YNNKEL (reference sequence). The CDR3 here is CASSLLAGGPETQYF. CDR3 in DNA: TGTGCCAGCAGCCTCCTAGCGGGGGGCCCGGAGACCCAGTACTTC.

V gene TRBV3-1 combines with J gene TRBJ1-1; tentative D call: TRBD1 (5 bases). Germline V gives CDR1 LGHDT, CDR2 YNNKEL (reference sequence). The germline V and J ends were trimmed by 1 base and 1 base, with 7 bases remaining between them. This CDR3 spans 14 amino acids. The CDR3 DNA is TGTGCCAGCAGCCAAGGACAGTCGAACACTGAAGCTTTCTTT. This translates into CASSQGQSNTEAFF.

The chain joins TRBV11-2 to TRBJ1-1; no firm D call. The length of the CDR3 is 11 residues. V was shortened by 5 bases and J by 13 bases, with 14 bases between the two germline ends. CDR1 and CDR2 from the germline V gene are SGHAT and FQNNGV. CDR3 sequence (DNA): TGTGCCAGCAGCCCCAAGTCGAAGGGTTTCTTT. Its protein is CASSPKSKGFF.

The chain links TRBV20-1 to TRBJ2-7; TRBD1 matches 11 bases. Per germline, CDR1 DFQATT and CDR2 SNEGSKA (reference sequence). This CDR3 has 14 amino acids. V shed 3 bases, J shed 7 bases, and the junction held 8 bases outside the gene matches. CDR3 residues: CSASFLGTGGEQYV. CDR3 sequence (DNA): TGCAGTGCTAGCTTTCTCGGGACAGGGGGTGAGCAGTACGTC.

V is TRBV3-1 and J is TRBJ2-1, with no clear D. CDR3 size: 14 residues. Germline V gene lookup returns CDR1 LGHDT and CDR2 YNNKEL (reference sequence). V was cut by 4 bases and J by 4 bases, with 11 bases left in between. CDR3 amino acids: CASSLGPQYNEQFF. Here the CDR3 DNA reads TGTGCCAGCAGCCTAGGCCCACAGTACAATGAGCAGTTCTTC.

This chain joins TRBV12-3 or TRBV12-4 and TRBJ1-2; D is undetermined. The CDR3 runs to 14 residues. With 3 bases removed from V and 3 bases from J, the gap between germline ends came to 11 bases. The CDR3: CASSFDVGDYGYTF. The CDR3, as DNA: TGTGCCAGCAGTTTTGATGTGGGCGACTATGGCTACACCTTC.

This chain links TRBV18 with TRBJ2-5; D perhaps matches TRBD1 (5 bases). Germline assignment: CDR1 KGHSH and CDR2 LQKENI. The CDR3 is 17 amino acids. Trimming took off 0 bases at V and 0 bases at J, with 14 bases between the two ends. The DNA for the CDR3 is TGTGCCAGCTCACCACCCAACTCAGGGTCTTACCAAGAGACCCAGTACTTC. Protein: CASSPPNSGSYQETQYF.

The chain links TRBV5-1 to TRBJ1-5; 10 positions agree with TRBD1. The CDR3 sequence is 13 residues long. CDR1 is SGHRS, CDR2 YFSETQ, per germline. After removal of 2 bases from V and 8 bases from J, the junction contained 1 base not matched to a gene. CDR3 nucleotide sequence: TGCGCCAGCAGCTTCGGACAGGGGGAGCCCCAGCATTTT. This codes for CASSFGQGEPQHF. Complete variable domain (other parts from reference TRBV5-1 and TRBJ1-5): KAGVTQTPRYLIKTRGQQVTLSCSPISGHRSVSWYQQTPGQGLQFLFEYFSETQRNKGNFPGRFSGRQFSNSRSEMNVSTLELGDSALYLCASSFGQGEPQHFGDGTRLSIL.

V usage is TRBV19 and J usage is TRBJ2-5; a possible D gene is TRBD2 (5 bases). There are 13 residues in the CDR3. Between the trimmed V and J ends, which lost 4 bases and 0 bases, there was a span of 6 bases. CDR1 is LNHDA and CDR2 is SQIVND in the germline V gene (reference sequence). The CDR3 protein is CASSTGNQETQYF. The DNA of the CDR3 is TGTGCCAGTAGTACGGGGAACCAAGAGACCCAGTACTTC.

The V call is TRBV3-1, the J call TRBJ1-6; tentative D call: TRBD1 (5 bases). The length of the CDR3 is 16 residues. Germline assignment: CDR1 LGHDT and CDR2 YNNKEL (reference sequence). Trimming left V 0 bases short and J 10 bases short, with 16 bases between. CDR3 in amino acids: CASSQDSGPWGSPLHF. The CDR3, as DNA: TGTGCCAGCAGCCAAGATTCGGGGCCCTGGGGATCACCCCTCCACTTT.

This clonotype was found once. The chain has TRBV11-1 and TRBJ2-1; D not certain. The CDR3 consists of 13 residues. Germline values: CDR1 SGHAT, CDR2 FQDESV (reference sequence). V gave up 5 bases and J gave up 10 bases, with 15 bases separating them. CDR3 nucleotides: TGTGCCAGCAGCATCACGCTAAACCAGGAGCAGTTCTTC. This sequence encodes CASSITLNQEQFF.

V is TRBV30 and J is TRBJ1-1; D is uncertain. Between the trimmed V and J ends, which lost 2 bases and 7 bases, there was a span of 11 bases. The CDR3 loop spans 12 amino acids. Germline V gene sequence: CDR1 GTSNPN, CDR2 SVGIG (reference sequence). The CDR3 DNA is TGTGCCTGGAGTAGAAGTCAGGTTGAAGCTTTCTTT. Translated: CAWSRSQVEAFF.

The rearrangement links TRBV20-1 to TRBJ1-2, with D tentatively TRBD1 (6 bases). Per germline, CDR1 DFQATT and CDR2 SNEGSKA (reference sequence). The CDR3 contains 13 residues. V was pared by 5 bases and J by 5 bases, with 15 bases between. The CDR3 region is CSAQTDSTYGYTF. CDR3 DNA: TGCAGTGCTCAAACGGACAGTACATATGGCTACACCTTC.

The genes are TRBV3-1 and TRBJ2-4, with 11 positions matching TRBD2. Trimming at V came to 4 bases and at J to 9 bases, leaving 5 bases not matched to a gene. The CDR3 runs 14 residues. Germline V gives CDR1 LGHDT, CDR2 YNNKEL (reference sequence). CDR3 protein: CASSPTSGAGIQYF. The CDR3 DNA is TGTGCCAGCAGCCCGACTAGCGGGGCAGGCATTCAGTACTTC.

This clonotype has a handful of counts. The chain couples TRBV7-9 to TRBJ1-1; D gene unclear. V gave up 5 bases and J gave up 10 bases, with 17 bases separating them. The CDR3 covers 13 residues. Per the germline V gene, CDR1 is SEHNR and CDR2 is FQNEAQ (reference sequence). The CDR3 loop is CASSPVLGIGAFF. In DNA form, the CDR3 reads TGTGCCAGCAGCCCAGTGCTAGGAATCGGAGCTTTCTTT.

This chain uses TRBV5-1 with TRBJ1-6, with D unresolved. The germline gives CDR1 SGHRS, CDR2 YFSETQ. CDR3 length: 14 residues. The V end lost 2 bases, the J end lost 7 bases, and 10 bases lay between the germline ends. The CDR3 DNA reads TGCGCCAGCAGCTTCAGAGCCGCGAATTCACCCCTCCACTTT. Encoded protein: CASSFRAANSPLHF. Using reference TRBV5-1 and TRBJ1-6 for the parts outside the CDR3, the full variable domain is KAGVTQTPRYLIKTRGQQVTLSCSPISGHRSVSWYQQTPGQGLQFLFEYFSETQRNKGNFPGRFSGRQFSNSRSEMNVSTLELGDSALYLCASSFRAANSPLHFGNGTRLTVT.

This rearrangement joins TRBV3-1 to TRBJ1-4, with D uncertain. Deletions cut 5 bases from V and 0 bases from J, with 10 bases between. Germline V gene data show CDR1 as LGHDT and CDR2 as YNNKEL (reference sequence). The CDR3 consists of 15 residues. The CDR3 DNA is TGTGCCAGCAGCGCCCGGACGGCAACTAATGAAAAACTGTTTTTT. It yields the protein CASSARTATNEKLFF.